The rows below give T cell receptor beta chains drawn from one sample of a study of cytomegalovirus exposure and HLA in healthy donors. TCRdb's table, derived via immunoSEQ multiplex PCR, lists solely in-frame clones and lacks some. The sample contains 100,000 to 150,000 clones, roughly 82% of which appear only once. Source material: PBMCs. The source of these receptors is a male donor in good health and CMV-seropositive. Both conserved end residues are part of each CDR3. The D gene is left open where the match is weak. Size tells how often a clone was seen (once, few, many) or the class of an expanded clone, and some rows leave it out.

j_call | clone_size | v_call | d_call | cdr3_aa | cdr3_nt
TRBJ2-3 | few | TRBV2 | TRBD2 | CASSLGTSGRTTDTQYF | TGTGCCAGCAGCCTCGGGACTAGCGGGAGGACCACAGATACGCAGTATTTT
TRBJ1-1 | - | TRBV7-9 | - | CASSFGYGGTEAFF | TGTGCCAGCAGCTTCGGGTACGGGGGCACTGAAGCTTTCTTT
TRBJ2-1 | once | TRBV7-2 | - | CASSPPNLAFNEQFF | TGTGCCAGCAGTCCCCCGAACCTAGCCTTCAATGAGCAGTTCTTC
TRBJ2-7 | - | TRBV5-4 | TRBD1 | CASSFGDRAYEQYF | TGTGCCAGCAGCTTCGGGGACAGGGCCTACGAGCAGTACTTC
TRBJ2-1 | - | TRBV19 | TRBD2 | CASIGGRGTYNEQFF | TGTGCCAGTATCGGCGGGAGGGGAACATACAATGAGCAGTTCTTC
TRBJ2-2 | - | TRBV18 | - | CASSPQLLDSRVTGELFF | TGTGCCAGCTCACCACAATTGTTGGACAGTCGGGTCACCGGGGAGCTGTTTTTT
TRBJ1-2 | - | TRBV2 | - | CASRDSSPLANYGYTF | TGTGCCAGCAGGGACTCCTCCCCCCTGGCGAACTATGGCTACACCTTC
TRBJ2-4 | few | TRBV5-1 | TRBD2 | CASSLDLAVNIQYF | TGCGCCAGCAGCTTGGATCTAGCGGTAAACATTCAGTACTTC
TRBJ2-2 | - | TRBV2 | TRBD2 | CASSTRLALTRELFF | TGTGCCAGCAGCACCCGACTAGCTCTGACACGGGAGCTGTTTTTT
TRBJ2-3 | - | TRBV9 | - | CASRGRAEDTQYF | TGTGCAAGCAGGGGCAGGGCGGAAGATACGCAGTATTTT
TRBJ2-1 | - | TRBV7-9 | TRBD2 | CASSIRGDEQFF | TGTGCCAGCAGCATACGGGGGGATGAGCAGTTCTTC
TRBJ2-1 | few | TRBV2 | - | CASSLERGSNPYNEQFF | TGTGCCAGCAGCTTAGAAAGGGGGAGTAACCCCTACAATGAGCAGTTCTTC
TRBJ2-7 | - | TRBV6-1 | - | CASSDAGQGDLQYF | TGTGCCAGCAGTGATGCGGGGCAGGGGGACTTGCAGTACTTC
TRBJ2-5 | - | TRBV5-4 | TRBD1 | CASSRTGMEETQYF | TGTGCCAGCAGCCGGACAGGGATGGAAGAGACCCAGTACTTC
TRBJ2-7 | - | TRBV7-2 | - | CASSPAQGINSYEQYF | TGTGCCAGCAGCCCAGCACAGGGTATCAACTCCTACGAGCAGTACTTC
TRBJ1-4 | once | TRBV2 | - | CASSDFSPGINEKLFF | TGTGCCAGCAGTGATTTTTCTCCAGGGATTAATGAAAAACTGTTTTTT
TRBJ2-3 | once | TRBV27 | TRBD2 | CASSLLGEGLEDTQYF | TGTGCCAGCAGTCTCCTCGGGGAGGGCCTGGAAGATACGCAGTATTTT
TRBJ1-2 | - | TRBV5-6 | - | CASSLGSGAGYTF | TGTGCCAGCAGCTTGGGGTCAGGGGCGGGCTACACCTTC
TRBJ2-3 | - | TRBV6-1 | TRBD2 | CASSQTPAGTQYF | TGTGCCAGCAGCCAAACCCCAGCGGGGACGCAGTATTTT
TRBJ2-5 | - | TRBV4-3 | TRBD2 | CASSPRGGEAETQYF | TGCGCCAGCAGCCCTCGGGGAGGGGAGGCAGAGACCCAGTACTTC
TRBJ1-5 | - | TRBV7-2 | - | CASSLAGGDQPQHF | TGTGCCAGCAGCTTAGCAGGGGGGGATCAGCCCCAGCATTTT
TRBJ2-7 | - | TRBV9 | TRBD1 | CASSVGPQGLEQYF | TGTGCCAGCAGCGTAGGTCCACAGGGGCTCGAGCAGTACTTC
TRBJ2-5 | - | TRBV11-2 | TRBD2 | CASSSLSGRETQYF | TGTGCCAGCAGCTCCCTTAGCGGGAGGGAGACCCAGTACTTC
TRBJ2-6 | - | TRBV10-1 | - | CASRQTGVGANVLTF | TGCGCCAGCAGACAGACAGGAGTTGGGGCCAACGTCCTGACTTTC
TRBJ2-2 | - | TRBV7-9 | - | CASSLGASETGELFF | TGTGCCAGCAGCTTAGGGGCTAGCGAGACCGGGGAGCTGTTTTTT
TRBJ2-7 | once | TRBV5-1 | - | CASSLDPQGGKQYF | TGCGCCAGCAGCTTGGATCCCCAGGGGGGAAAGCAGTACTTC